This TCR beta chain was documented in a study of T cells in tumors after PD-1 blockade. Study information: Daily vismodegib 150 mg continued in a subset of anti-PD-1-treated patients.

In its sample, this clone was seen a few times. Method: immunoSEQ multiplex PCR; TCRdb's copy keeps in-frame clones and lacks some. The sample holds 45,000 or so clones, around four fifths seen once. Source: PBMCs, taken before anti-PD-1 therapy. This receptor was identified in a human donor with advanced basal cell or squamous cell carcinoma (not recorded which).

This CDR3 is CASRGTMNTEAFF. Written as DNA, the CDR3 is TGTGCCAGCAGGGGGACAATGAACACTGAAGCTTTCTTT. The chain couples TRBV2 to TRBJ1-1, with D possibly matching TRBD1 (6 bases). V was shortened by 6 bases and J by 0 bases, with 8 bases between the two germline ends. This CDR3 region has 13 residues. Germline CDR1 and CDR2: SNHLY and FYNNEI.